Following are 25 T cell receptor beta chains from one sample sequenced in a study of response to subunit inactivated influenza vaccine. TCRdb passed the RT-PCR reads through MiXCR, listing each CDR3 protein once. The data contain about 620,000 distinct CDR3 sequences, 12% of them singletons. Here the sequenced sample was PBMCs from blood, taken on the day of vaccination. Every receptor here comes from a man aged 50 to 59 who received an inactivated influenza vaccine.

The gene calls are TRBV3-1 and TRBJ2-5; 9 bases match TRBD1. Germline V gene data show CDR1 as LGHDT and CDR2 as YNNKEL (reference sequence). With V trimmed by 3 bases and J by 0 bases, 5 bases remained unmatched. This CDR3 is 16 amino acids long. The CDR3 sequence is CASSQETGGYQETQYF. CDR3 bases: TGTGCCAGCAGCCAGGAGACAGGGGGGTACCAAGAGACCCAGTACTTC.

The chain recombines TRBV18 with TRBJ2-2; D possibly corresponds to TRBD2 (6 bases). The CDR3 covers 15 residues. V was shortened by 1 base and J by 4 bases, with 10 bases between the two germline ends. CDR1 and CDR2 from the germline V gene are KGHSH and LQKENI. The CDR3 is CASSPRRDPTGELFF. In nucleotides, the CDR3 is TGTGCCAGCTCACCACGGCGGGACCCCACCGGGGAGCTGTTTTTT. Full variable domain (missing parts from reference TRBV18 and TRBJ2-2): NAGVMQNPRHLVRRRGQEARLRCSPMKGHSHVYWYRQLPEEGLKFMVYLQKENIIDESGMPKERFSAEFPKEGPSILRIQQVVRGDSAAYFCASSPRRDPTGELFFGEGSRLTVL.

This chain connects TRBV12-3 or TRBV12-4 to TRBJ2-1; either TRBD1 or TRBD2 may fit D (5 bases each). The V and J ends lost 8 bases and 7 bases respectively, with 15 bases between them. CDR3 length: 13 residues. Written as DNA, the CDR3 is TGTGCCAGCGGACGGCTGGGGGAGAATGAGCAGTTCTTC. Translated, it gives CASGRLGENEQFF.

The rearrangement links TRBV21-1 to TRBJ1-5; the listed D gene, TRBD1, was not tested against the DNA. TRBV21-1 is annotated as a pseudogene. The CDR3 extends over 17 amino acids. The CDR3 bases are TGTGCCAGCCTTGCAAAGAAGGGGGACAGCAGCAATCAGCCCCAGCATTTT. This codes for CASLAKKGDSSNQPQHF.

This clonotype was recorded at least ten times. The chain carries TRBV27 and TRBJ1-1; unclear D gene. The CDR3 totals 13 residues. Germline CDR1 reads MNHEY; CDR2 reads SMNVEV (reference sequence). V was cut by 4 bases and J by 7 bases, with 13 bases left in between. The CDR3 nucleotides read TGTGCCAGCAGTTCCCCCTTTGTCCATGAAGCTTTCTTT. It translates to CASSSPFVHEAFF.

This clonotype was seen a few times. The chain is built from TRBV5-6 and TRBJ2-5; weak D call: TRBD1 (6 bases). The CDR3 has 15 amino acids. With 0 bases removed from V and 2 bases from J, the gap between germline ends came to 11 bases. CDR1 is SGHDT, CDR2 YYEEEE, per germline. CDR3 DNA sequence: TGTGCCAGCAGCTTGGGTCAGGGGCAGCAAGAGACCCAGTACTTC. Its translation: CASSLGQGQQETQYF.

The CDR3 DNA reads as TGTGCCAGCAGCTTAGATGTGGGTCAGGCTGGCTACACCTTC. As protein: CASSLDVGQAGYTF. J is TRBJ1-2 and V is TRBV11-2, with unresolved D. Germline V gene data show CDR1 as SGHAT and CDR2 as FQNNGV. The CDR3 has 14 residues. V dropped 0 bases and J dropped 7 bases, with 12 bases sitting between them. Using reference TRBV11-2 and TRBJ1-2 for the parts outside the CDR3, the full variable domain is EAGVAQSPRYKIIEKRQSVAFWCNPISGHATLYWYQQILGQGPKLLIQFQNNGVVDDSQLPKDRFSAERLKGVDSTLKIQPAKLEDSAVYLCASSLDVGQAGYTFGSGTRLTVV.

This clonotype was counted ten times or more. The V call is TRBV4-1, the J call TRBJ2-6; 8 nucleotides line up with TRBD1. CDR3 length: 18 amino acids. The germline V gene has CDR1 MGHRA and CDR2 YSYEKL. Trimming removed 3 bases from V and 0 bases from J; junction bases left unmatched: 7. CDR3 sequence: CASSQLEQGGSGANVLTF. The CDR3 DNA reads TGCGCCAGCAGCCAGCTCGAACAGGGGGGCTCTGGGGCCAACGTCCTGACTTTC.

The J gene is TRBJ2-3, the V gene TRBV20-1, with D perhaps matching TRBD1 (6 bases). Germline V gene lookup returns CDR1 DFQATT and CDR2 SNEGSKA (reference sequence). V lost 5 bases and J 1 base, leaving 13 bases between the germline ends. The CDR3 loop spans 14 amino acids. DNA for the CDR3: TGCAGTGCTTTCCGACAGGCAGGCACAGATACGCAGTATTTT. Translated: CSAFRQAGTDTQYF.

This clonotype was seen ten or more times. The chain recombines TRBV10-3 with TRBJ1-2; the D gene is possibly TRBD1 (5 bases). The ends were cut back, 2 bases at V and 8 bases at J, with 9 bases in the middle. Germline CDR1 reads ENHRY; CDR2 reads SYGVKD. CDR3 length: 12 residues. The chain's CDR3 is CAISESKGGYTF. CDR3 nucleotides: TGTGCCATCAGTGAGAGTAAGGGGGGCTACACCTTC.

The chain employs TRBV3-1 and TRBJ2-5; weak D call: TRBD2 (6 bases). This CDR3 is 15 amino acids long. V was shortened by 5 bases and J by 7 bases, with 20 bases between the two germline ends. In germline, CDR1 is LGHDT, CDR2 YNNKEL (reference sequence). This chain's CDR3 is CASSADFTGGRTQYF. The CDR3 DNA follows: TGTGCCAGCAGCGCCGACTTTACCGGGGGACGGACCCAGTACTTC.

The V call is TRBV6-2 or TRBV6-3, the J call TRBJ2-7; no definite D call. Germline values: CDR1 MNHEY, CDR2 SVGEGT. V was clipped by 2 bases and J by 2 bases, with 13 bases between them. The CDR3 covers 15 residues. The CDR3 DNA is TGTGCCAGCAGTTACCCCTTTGACCGAGCCTACGAGCAGTACTTC. Its protein is CASSYPFDRAYEQYF.

This clonotype was picked up many times. This chain connects TRBV5-1 to TRBJ2-1; 9 positions match TRBD1. The J segment lost 7 bases and the V segment lost 2 bases, leaving 4 bases of the junction unmatched. The CDR3 is 14 residues long. Germline CDR1 SGHRS, CDR2 YFSETQ. This CDR3 is CASSFGTGLNEQFF. CDR3 in DNA: TGCGCCAGCAGCTTCGGGACAGGGTTGAATGAGCAGTTCTTC.

Ten or more counts support this clonotype. CDR3 bases: TGCGCCAGCAGCCAAGAAAGGGGGACTAGCGGGGGCTATGAGCAGTTCTTC. Translation: CASSQERGTSGGYEQFF. The chain employs TRBV4-3 and TRBJ2-1; 14 nucleotides align to TRBD2. The CDR3 is 17 residues long. V dropped 0 bases and J dropped 8; count of bases not matched to a gene: 6. Germline V gene sequence: CDR1 LGHNA, CDR2 YSLEER.

The V gene is TRBV5-1, the J gene TRBJ2-7; 8 bases are shared with TRBD1. This CDR3 is built from 15 residues. Trimming at V came to 2 bases and at J to 2 bases, leaving 6 bases not matched to a gene. Germline assignment: CDR1 SGHRS and CDR2 YFSETQ. The CDR3 DNA reads TGCGCCAGCAGCTTTGCTCCGGGACAGGCCTACGAGCAGTACTTC. Translating it yields CASSFAPGQAYEQYF.

This sequence joins TRBV5-1 and TRBJ2-7; 7 bases align to TRBD1. Germline V gene sequence: CDR1 SGHRS, CDR2 YFSETQ. CDR3 length: 14 amino acids. Trimming took 2 bases from V and 0 from J; bases not matched to a gene: 2. CDR3 amino acids: CASSFQGVSYEQYF. CDR3 bases: TGCGCCAGCAGCTTTCAGGGGGTCTCCTACGAGCAGTACTTC.

The V gene is TRBV20-1, the J gene TRBJ1-6; D is unresolved. CDR1 and CDR2 (germline): DFQATT, SNEGSKA (reference sequence). This CDR3 is 15 amino acids long. V lost 7 bases to trimming and J lost 7 bases, with 20 bases between them. The CDR3 spells CSDSALGRPNSPLHF. The CDR3 bases are TGCAGTGATAGTGCCTTGGGGAGGCCCAATTCACCCCTCCACTTT.

This sequence joins TRBV20-1 and TRBJ2-1; 11 positions agree with TRBD2. The CDR3 is made up of 14 amino acids. Germline V gene sequence: CDR1 DFQATT, CDR2 SNEGSKA (reference sequence). The V gene end was trimmed by 6 bases and the J gene end by 8 bases; junction bases not matched to a gene: 9. The CDR3: CSAQTSGTLDEQFF. The CDR3 region has the DNA TGCAGTGCCCAGACTAGCGGGACTCTCGATGAGCAGTTCTTC.

The chain recombines TRBV4-2 with TRBJ2-3; 10 bases map to TRBD2. Trimming cost V 0 bases and J 1 base; bases outside gene matches: 4. The CDR3 runs 17 residues. Germline V gene sequence: CDR1 LGHNA, CDR2 YNFKEQ. The CDR3 nucleotides are TGTGCCAGCAGCCAAGAAGTCCTAGCGGGGGGCACAGATACGCAGTATTTT. Encoded protein: CASSQEVLAGGTDTQYF.

This clonotype was detected a few times. The CDR3 is CASSLKGGGSGELFF. For the CDR3, the DNA is TGTGCCAGCAGCTTAAAAGGGGGGGGGTCCGGGGAGCTGTTTTTT. The chain has TRBV7-2 and TRBJ2-2, with D perhaps TRBD2 (7 bases). Trimming cost V 2 bases and J 6 bases, with 13 bases left between them. CDR1 is SGHTA, CDR2 FQGNSA, per germline. This CDR3 is built from 15 residues.

The chain couples TRBV12-3 or TRBV12-4 to TRBJ2-2, with a weak D call TRBD2 (7 bases). The CDR3 is 15 amino acids. The V gene lost 3 bases and the J gene lost 5 bases, with 13 bases spanning the gap. The CDR3 nucleotides read TGTGCCAGCAGTTTTGGGGGGGCAGGAACCGGGGAGCTGTTTTTT. It yields the protein CASSFGGAGTGELFF.

The V and J genes are TRBV4-1 and TRBJ2-3; TRBD2 is a possible D gene (7 bases). Deletions cut 0 bases from V and 2 bases from J, with 12 bases between. The CDR3 loop spans 16 amino acids. Germline loops: CDR1 MGHRA, CDR2 YSYEKL. In nucleotides, the CDR3 is TGCGCCAGCAGCCAAGATCGGGGGGCAGCCACAGATACGCAGTATTTT. Residues: CASSQDRGAATDTQYF.

This clonotype was detected only a few times. This chain connects TRBV7-9 to TRBJ2-7; 9 positions agree with TRBD1. Germline CDR1 and CDR2: SEHNR and FQNEAQ (reference sequence). The J segment lost 3 bases and the V segment lost 5 bases, leaving 11 bases of the junction unmatched. The CDR3 covers 16 residues. The CDR3 region is CASSDPGQGVGYEQYF. CDR3 DNA: TGTGCCAGCAGCGATCCGGGACAGGGAGTGGGCTACGAGCAGTACTTC. The entire variable domain, with the rest obtained from reference TRBV7-9 and TRBJ2-7, is as follows: DTGVSQNPRHKITKRGQNVTFRCDPISEHNRLYWYRQTLGQGPEFLTYFQNEAQLEKSRLLSDRFSAERPKGSFSTLEIQRTEQGDSAMYLCASSDPGQGVGYEQYFGPGTRLTVT.

V gene TRBV10-3 combines with J gene TRBJ2-4; D possibly corresponds to TRBD2 (5 bases). Trimming took 3 bases from V and 8 from J, leaving 11 bases between them. In germline, CDR1 is ENHRY, CDR2 SYGVKD. The CDR3 is 13 amino acids. CDR3 sequence: CAISEAVRDIQYF. CDR3 DNA: TGTGCCATCAGTGAAGCGGTTAGGGACATTCAGTACTTC.

V gene TRBV30 combines with J gene TRBJ2-7, with D unresolved. Germline values: CDR1 GTSNPN, CDR2 SVGIG (reference sequence). The CDR3 consists of 12 residues. The V gene lost 3 bases and the J gene lost 0 bases, with 6 bases spanning the gap. The CDR3 reads CAWSGFSYEQYF. CDR3 in DNA: TGTGCCTGGAGCGGGTTCTCCTACGAGCAGTACTTC.